Presented here are 13 T cell receptor beta chains from one specimen sequenced in a study of T cell repertoires in cytomegalovirus infection. TCRdb independently ran MiXCR on the reads; one entry per CDR3 protein. The sample records approximately 300,000 distinct CDR3 sequences, almost 30% being singletons. The antigens these receptors bind are not known. The sequencing used cultured PBMCs, collected from culture after CMV antigen stimulation. These receptors came from a human donor in good health (CMV status not recorded). Some clones in this sample may be carry-over from other donors' samples.

In its sample, this clonotype was seen many times. The chain recombines TRBV12-3 or TRBV12-4 with TRBJ1-1; weak D call: TRBD1 (5 bases). The CDR3 has 13 residues. V lost 1 base and J lost 5, with 8 bases in between. The CDR3 DNA reads as TGTGCCAGCAGTTTAGGGGGCCTGACTGAAGCTTTCTTT. This encodes CASSLGGLTEAFF.

This clonotype occurred a few times. This chain uses TRBV25-1 with TRBJ1-2; D not resolved. CDR3 size: 13 residues. With 6 bases removed from V and 7 bases from J, the gap between germline ends came to 15 bases. CDR1 is MGHDK, CDR2 SYGVNS, per germline. This chain's CDR3 is CASSLGRGSGYTF. The CDR3 DNA follows: TGTGCCAGCAGCCTGGGGAGAGGCTCTGGCTACACCTTC.

This clonotype turned up a few times. This CDR3 reads CASTPLDRLGNQPQHF. The CDR3 nucleotides read TGTGCCAGTACTCCCCTGGACAGGCTAGGCAATCAGCCCCAGCATTTT. The chain carries TRBV19 and TRBJ1-5, with 7 bases matching TRBD1. CDR1 and CDR2 (germline): LNHDA, SQIVND (reference sequence). V dropped 7 bases and J dropped 2; count of bases not matched to a gene: 11. CDR3 length: 16 amino acids.

This clonotype has just a few counts. This chain connects TRBV6-6 to TRBJ2-2, with 12 nucleotides matching TRBD2. The CDR3 is made up of 17 amino acids. The junction had 3 bases not matched to a gene; V was cut back by 2 bases and J by 2 bases. The germline CDR1 and CDR2 sequences are MNHNY and SVGAGI (reference sequence). In DNA, the CDR3 is TGTGCCAGCAGTTACGGGACTAGCGGGTCTAACACCGGGGAGCTGTTTTTT. Translated: CASSYGTSGSNTGELFF.

The chain links TRBV18 to TRBJ1-1; D is perhaps TRBD1 (6 bases). This CDR3 region has 15 residues. Germline-derived CDR1 and CDR2 are KGHSH and LQKENI. V was shortened by 2 bases and J by 7 bases, with 17 bases between the two germline ends. CDR3 DNA: TGTGCCAGCTCACCATATGCAGGGGAGCTGGGTGAAGCTTTCTTT. Amino acid sequence: CASSPYAGELGEAFF.

The chain couples TRBV20-1 to TRBJ2-5, with 8 nucleotides matching TRBD2. V lost 5 bases to trimming and J lost 5 bases; unmatched junction nucleotides: 16. This CDR3 has 16 residues. Germline CDR1 and CDR2: DFQATT and SNEGSKA (reference sequence). The CDR3 DNA reads as TGCAGTGCTCCTTTCCTGGGGGCGCGGGGGGTGGAGACCCAGTACTTC. This encodes CSAPFLGARGVETQYF.

The chain carries TRBV29-1 and TRBJ1-6, with D possibly matching TRBD1 (5 bases). Trimming pared 6 bases from V and 8 bases from J, leaving 17 bases between. Germline CDR1 is SQVTM and CDR2 is ANQGSEA. The CDR3 covers 14 residues. CDR3 loop: CSVRFGGIDSPLHF. In DNA, the CDR3 is TGCAGCGTAAGATTCGGGGGGATCGATTCACCCCTCCACTTT.

The chain combines TRBV25-1 with TRBJ1-6; a weak D match, TRBD1 (5 bases). The CDR3 contains 14 residues. Germline V gene lookup returns CDR1 MGHDK and CDR2 SYGVNS. Trimming left V 5 bases short and J 7 bases short, with 12 bases between. DNA of the CDR3: TGTGCCAGCAGTACCGGGGGTCCGAATTCACCCCTCCACTTT. Amino acids: CASSTGGPNSPLHF.

V is TRBV10-3 and J is TRBJ2-7; D unclear. The length of the CDR3 is 13 residues. The germline V gene encodes CDR1 ENHRY and CDR2 SYGVKD. V was clipped by 4 bases and J by 2 bases, with 9 bases between them. CDR3 amino acids: CAISAPVTYEQYF. The CDR3 DNA reads as TGTGCCATCAGTGCGCCCGTAACCTACGAGCAGTACTTC.

This clonotype has only a few counts. The chain has TRBV27 and TRBJ2-1, with TRBD2 matching 7 bases. The V gene's germline CDR1 is MNHEY and CDR2 SMNVEV (reference sequence). This CDR3 region has 15 residues. Germline trimming cut 3 bases from V and 9 bases from J; bases unmatched to any gene: 11. Here the CDR3 reads CASSLSSGIFGEQFF. Written as DNA, the CDR3 is TGTGCCAGCAGTTTGTCTAGCGGCATATTTGGTGAGCAGTTCTTC.

V gene TRBV30 combines with J gene TRBJ2-5; the D gene could be TRBD1 or TRBD2 (5 bases each). Germline CDR1 GTSNPN, CDR2 SVGIG (reference sequence). V lost 2 bases and J 1 base, leaving 20 bases between the germline ends. This CDR3 has 17 amino acids. In DNA form, the CDR3 reads TGTGCCTGGAGTCTACACTCGGGACGGCCGCTCCAAGAGACCCAGTACTTC. Residues: CAWSLHSGRPLQETQYF.

The V gene is TRBV14, the J gene TRBJ1-1, with D unclear. Trimming took 1 base from V and 0 from J, leaving 6 bases between them. This CDR3 has 14 amino acids. Germline V gene lookup returns CDR1 SGHDN and CDR2 FVKESK. DNA of the CDR3: TGTGCCAGCAGCCAAGCAGGCATGAACACTGAAGCTTTCTTT. The encoded protein is CASSQAGMNTEAFF.

The chain couples TRBV7-8 to TRBJ1-4; TRBD1 might be the D (5 bases). Trimming took off 5 bases at V and 5 bases at J, with 12 bases between the two ends. CDR3 length: 14 amino acids. The germline gives CDR1 SGHVS, CDR2 FQNEAQ. In DNA, the CDR3 is TGTGCCAGCAGCGCGGATTGGGGGAATGAAAAACTGTTTTTT. This codes for CASSADWGNEKLFF. The full variable domain, rest sourced from reference TRBV7-8 and TRBJ1-4, is GAGVSQSPRYKVAKRGQDVALRCDPISGHVSLFWYQQALGQGPEFLTYFQNEAQLDKSGLPSDRFFAERPEGSVSTLKIQRTQQEDSAVYLCASSADWGNEKLFFGSGTQLSVL.